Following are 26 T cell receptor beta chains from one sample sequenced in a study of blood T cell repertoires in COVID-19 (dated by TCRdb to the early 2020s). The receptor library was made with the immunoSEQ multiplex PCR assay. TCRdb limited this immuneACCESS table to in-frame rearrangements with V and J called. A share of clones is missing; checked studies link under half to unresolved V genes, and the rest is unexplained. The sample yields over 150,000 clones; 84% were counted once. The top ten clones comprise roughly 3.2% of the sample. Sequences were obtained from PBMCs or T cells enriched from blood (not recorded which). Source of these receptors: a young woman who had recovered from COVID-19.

In nucleotides, the CDR3 is TGTGCCAGCAGTTCAGGACAGGGGACAGATACGCAGTATTTT. Translation: CASSSGQGTDTQYF. This chain connects TRBV28 to TRBJ2-3, with 9 bases identical to TRBD1. The CDR3 loop spans 14 amino acids. Unmatched junction bases numbered 2, after V lost 4 bases and J lost 3 bases. Germline loops: CDR1 MDHEN, CDR2 SYDVKM. Variable domain in full (rest from reference TRBV28 and TRBJ2-3): DVKVTQSSRYLVKRTGEKVFLECVQDMDHENMFWYRQDPGLGLRLIYFSYDVKMKEKGDIPEGYSVSREKKERFSLILESASTNQTSMYLCASSSGQGTDTQYFGPGTRLTVL.

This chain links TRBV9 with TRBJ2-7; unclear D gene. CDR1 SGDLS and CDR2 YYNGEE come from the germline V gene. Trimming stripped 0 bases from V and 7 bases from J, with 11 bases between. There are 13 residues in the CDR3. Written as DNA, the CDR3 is TGTGCCAGCAGCGTAGGACCCGCCGGGGAGCAGTACTTC. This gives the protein CASSVGPAGEQYF.

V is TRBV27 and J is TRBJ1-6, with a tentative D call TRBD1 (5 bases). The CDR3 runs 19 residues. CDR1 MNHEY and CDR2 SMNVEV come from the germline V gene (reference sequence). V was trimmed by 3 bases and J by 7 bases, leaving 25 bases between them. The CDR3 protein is CASSFPFWPARGNNSPLHF. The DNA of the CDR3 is TGTGCCAGCAGTTTCCCCTTTTGGCCTGCTCGGGGGAACAATTCACCCCTCCACTTT.

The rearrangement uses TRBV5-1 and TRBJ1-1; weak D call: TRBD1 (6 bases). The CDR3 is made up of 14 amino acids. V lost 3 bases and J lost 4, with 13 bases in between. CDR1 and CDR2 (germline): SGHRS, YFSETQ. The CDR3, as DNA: TGCGCCAGCAGCTCAGGAGCAGGGGTCACTGAAGCTTTCTTT. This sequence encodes CASSSGAGVTEAFF.

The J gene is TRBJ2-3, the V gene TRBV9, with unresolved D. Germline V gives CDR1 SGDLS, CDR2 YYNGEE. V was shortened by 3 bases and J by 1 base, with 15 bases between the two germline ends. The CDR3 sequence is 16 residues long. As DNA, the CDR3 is TGTGCCAGCAGCGCAAGCCCTAGGCTTGGCACAGATACGCAGTATTTT. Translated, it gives CASSASPRLGTDTQYF.

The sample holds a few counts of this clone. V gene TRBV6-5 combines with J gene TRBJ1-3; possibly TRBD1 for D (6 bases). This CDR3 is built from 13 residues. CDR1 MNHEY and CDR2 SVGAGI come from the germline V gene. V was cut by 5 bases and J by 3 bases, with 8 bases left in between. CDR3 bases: TGTGCCAGCAGTAAGGGGGATGGAAACACCATATATTTT. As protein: CASSKGDGNTIYF.

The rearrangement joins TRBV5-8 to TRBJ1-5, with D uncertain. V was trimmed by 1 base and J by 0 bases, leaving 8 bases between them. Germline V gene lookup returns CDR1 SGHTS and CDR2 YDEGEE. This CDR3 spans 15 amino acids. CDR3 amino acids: CASSLYGYSNQPQHF. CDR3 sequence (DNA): TGTGCCAGCAGCTTGTACGGTTATAGCAATCAGCCCCAGCATTTT.

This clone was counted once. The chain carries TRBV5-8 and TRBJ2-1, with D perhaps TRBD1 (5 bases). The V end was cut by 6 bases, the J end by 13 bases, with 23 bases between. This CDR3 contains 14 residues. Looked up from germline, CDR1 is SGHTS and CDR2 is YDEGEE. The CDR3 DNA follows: TGTGCCAGCAAATCCCAGTGGAACGCTCAGGGTCAGTTCTTC. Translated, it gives CASKSQWNAQGQFF.

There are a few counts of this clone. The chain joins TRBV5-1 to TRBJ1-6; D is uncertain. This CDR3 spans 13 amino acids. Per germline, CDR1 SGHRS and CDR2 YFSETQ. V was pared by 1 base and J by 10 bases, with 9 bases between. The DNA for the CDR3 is TGCGCCAGCAGCTTGCTCGGCGGGTCACCCCTCCACTTT. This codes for CASSLLGGSPLHF.

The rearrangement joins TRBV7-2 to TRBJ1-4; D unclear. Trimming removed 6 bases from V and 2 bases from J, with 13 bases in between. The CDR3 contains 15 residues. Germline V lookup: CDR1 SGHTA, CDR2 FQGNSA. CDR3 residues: CASRFGTSTNEKLFF. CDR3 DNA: TGTGCCAGCAGGTTTGGTACATCTACTAATGAAAAACTGTTTTTT.

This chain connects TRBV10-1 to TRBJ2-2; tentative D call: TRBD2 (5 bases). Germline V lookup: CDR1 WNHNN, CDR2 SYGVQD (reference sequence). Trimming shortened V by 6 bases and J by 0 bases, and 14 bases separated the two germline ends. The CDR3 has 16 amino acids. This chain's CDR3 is CASRLTSGTNTGELFF. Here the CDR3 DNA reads TGCGCCAGCAGGCTTACATCGGGGACGAACACCGGGGAGCTGTTTTTT.

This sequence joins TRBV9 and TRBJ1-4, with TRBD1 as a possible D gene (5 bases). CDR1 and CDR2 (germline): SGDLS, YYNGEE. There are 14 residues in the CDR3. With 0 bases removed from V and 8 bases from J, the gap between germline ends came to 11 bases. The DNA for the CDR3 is TGTGCCAGCAGCGTAGATGGGGCTAGGGAAAAACTGTTTTTT. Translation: CASSVDGAREKLFF.

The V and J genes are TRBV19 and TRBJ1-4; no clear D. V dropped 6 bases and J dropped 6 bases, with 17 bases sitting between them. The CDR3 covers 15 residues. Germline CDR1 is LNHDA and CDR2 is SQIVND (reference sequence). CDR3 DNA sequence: TGTGCCAGTAGATACGAGGGTATTAAGGATGAAAAACTGTTTTTT. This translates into CASRYEGIKDEKLFF. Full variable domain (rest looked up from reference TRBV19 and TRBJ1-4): DGGITQSPKYLFRKEGQNVTLSCEQNLNHDAMYWYRQDPGQGLRLIYYSQIVNDFQKGDIAEGYSVSREKKESFPLTVTSAQKNPTAFYLCASRYEGIKDEKLFFGSGTQLSVL.

The CDR3 reads CASSRLAGGVLAKNIQYF. As DNA, the CDR3 is TGTGCCAGCAGCAGACTAGCGGGAGGGGTTCTAGCCAAAAACATTCAGTACTTC. The chain recombines TRBV7-9 with TRBJ2-4; 14 bases line up with TRBD2. V shed 5 bases, J shed 0 bases, and the junction held 6 bases outside the gene matches. Germline V gene lookup returns CDR1 SEHNR and CDR2 FQNEAQ (reference sequence). This CDR3 spans 18 amino acids.

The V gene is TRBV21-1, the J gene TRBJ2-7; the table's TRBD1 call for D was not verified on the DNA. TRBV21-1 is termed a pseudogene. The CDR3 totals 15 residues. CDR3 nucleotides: TGTGCCAGCAGCAAAGTTCGGACAGGGCCCTACGAGCAGTACGTC. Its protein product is CASSKVRTGPYEQYV.

As DNA, the CDR3 is TGTGCCAGCAGTTTTAAGGGGTTAGCTAACTATGGCTACACCTTC. Protein product: CASSFKGLANYGYTF. The chain employs TRBV27 and TRBJ1-2; tentatively, D is TRBD1 (5 bases). The germline V and J ends were trimmed by 3 bases and 0 bases, with 11 bases remaining between them. Germline V gives CDR1 MNHEY, CDR2 SMNVEV (reference sequence). The CDR3 has 15 residues.

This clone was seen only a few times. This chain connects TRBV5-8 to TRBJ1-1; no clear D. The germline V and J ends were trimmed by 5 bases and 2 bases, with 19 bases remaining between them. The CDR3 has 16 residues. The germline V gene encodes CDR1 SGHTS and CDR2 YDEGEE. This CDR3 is CASSPLLRGRNTEAFF. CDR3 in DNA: TGTGCCAGCAGTCCACTACTTCGAGGCAGAAACACTGAAGCTTTCTTT.

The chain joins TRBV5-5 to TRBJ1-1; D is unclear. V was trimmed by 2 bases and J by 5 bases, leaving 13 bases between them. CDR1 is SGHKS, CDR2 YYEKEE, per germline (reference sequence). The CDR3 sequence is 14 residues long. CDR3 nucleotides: TGTGCCAGCAGCTTATACGGGAGGGTTACTGAAGCTTTCTTT. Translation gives CASSLYGRVTEAFF.

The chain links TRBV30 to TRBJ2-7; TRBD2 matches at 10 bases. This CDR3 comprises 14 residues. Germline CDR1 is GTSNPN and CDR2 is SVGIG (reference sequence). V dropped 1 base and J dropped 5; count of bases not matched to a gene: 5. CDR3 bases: TGTGCCTGGAGTGCCCTAGCGGGAGCCGACGAGCAGTACTTC. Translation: CAWSALAGADEQYF.

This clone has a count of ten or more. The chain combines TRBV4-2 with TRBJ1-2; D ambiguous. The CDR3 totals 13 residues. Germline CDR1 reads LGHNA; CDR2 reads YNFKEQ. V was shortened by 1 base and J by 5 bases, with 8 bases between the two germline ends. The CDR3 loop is CASSQGQIYGYTF. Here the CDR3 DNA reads TGTGCCAGCAGCCAAGGGCAGATTTATGGCTACACCTTC.

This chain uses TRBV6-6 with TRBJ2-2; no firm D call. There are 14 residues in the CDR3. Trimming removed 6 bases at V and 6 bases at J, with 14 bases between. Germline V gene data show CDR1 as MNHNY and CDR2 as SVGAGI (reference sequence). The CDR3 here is CASSPYGLPGELFF. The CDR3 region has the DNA TGTGCCAGCAGCCCTTACGGGTTACCCGGGGAGCTGTTTTTT.

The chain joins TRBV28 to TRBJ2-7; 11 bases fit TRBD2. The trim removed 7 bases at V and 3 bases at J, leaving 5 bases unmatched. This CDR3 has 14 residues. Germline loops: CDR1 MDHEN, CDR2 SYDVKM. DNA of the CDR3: TGTGCCAGCAACCCTAGCGGGAGGCTCTACGAGCAGTACTTC. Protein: CASNPSGRLYEQYF.

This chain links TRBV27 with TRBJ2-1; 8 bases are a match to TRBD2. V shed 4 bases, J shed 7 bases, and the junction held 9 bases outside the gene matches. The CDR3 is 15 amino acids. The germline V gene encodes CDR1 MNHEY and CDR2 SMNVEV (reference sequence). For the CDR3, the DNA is TGTGCCAGCAGTTCCTACCCGGGACTAGGGAATGAGCAGTTCTTC. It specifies CASSSYPGLGNEQFF.

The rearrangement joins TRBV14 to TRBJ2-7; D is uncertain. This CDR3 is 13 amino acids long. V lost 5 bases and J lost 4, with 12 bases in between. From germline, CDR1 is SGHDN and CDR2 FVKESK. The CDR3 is CASSSEIGYEQYV. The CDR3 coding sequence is TGTGCCAGCAGCTCGGAGATTGGATACGAGCAGTACGTC.

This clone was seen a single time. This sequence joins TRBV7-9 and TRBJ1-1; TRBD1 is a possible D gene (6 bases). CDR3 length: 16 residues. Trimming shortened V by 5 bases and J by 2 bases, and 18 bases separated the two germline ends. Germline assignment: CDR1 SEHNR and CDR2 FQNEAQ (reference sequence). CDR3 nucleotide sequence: TGTGCCAGCAGCCGGCGAGGGGGGGTATCTAACACTGAAGCTTTCTTT. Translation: CASSRRGGVSNTEAFF.

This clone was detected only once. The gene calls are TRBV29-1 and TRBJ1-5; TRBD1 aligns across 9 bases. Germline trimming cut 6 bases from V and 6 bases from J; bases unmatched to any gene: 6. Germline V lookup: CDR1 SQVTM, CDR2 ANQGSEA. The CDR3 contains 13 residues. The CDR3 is CSVWTGDGQPQHF. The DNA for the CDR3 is TGCAGCGTGTGGACAGGGGACGGTCAGCCCCAGCATTTT.